This TCR beta chain was recorded in a study of CD8 T cells in Susac syndrome (dated by TCRdb to the late 2010s). For the wider study: Whether CD8+ T cell activation and differentiation in Susac syndrome was antigen driven was tested using repertoire sequencing. The study at large found these results: The study acknowledged that relatively few individuals were included in the TCR sequencing and HLA analysis.

High-throughput TCR beta sequencing profiled peripheral blood CD8+ and CD4+ T cells from healthy donors, Susac syndrome patients and multiple sclerosis patients. The healthy donors served as controls matched for age and sex. Bulk CD8+ and CD4+ T cells were purified by magnetic negative isolation, whereas CD8+ TEMRA cells were enriched by FACS. Blood was collected in EDTA tubes and processed within 24 hours, with PBMCs isolated through density gradient centrifugation. PBMCs intended for TCR sequencing were cryopreserved in liquid nitrogen and were subsequently thawed in a 37 degrees C water bath. A purity of at least 90% was achieved for sorted or isolated CD4+, CD8+ and CD8+ TEMRA cells. For CDR1 and CDR2, the germline V gene lists SQVTM and ANQGSEA. V is reduced by 3 bases and J by 0 bases, leaving a spacing of 8 bases between them. The cysteine opens and the phenylalanine closes a CDR3 of 13 amino acids. Solely the CDR3 DNA is kept, with 39 bases framed from the first base.

RNA was extracted using the RNeasy kit, and about 0.45 to 1 microgram was reverse transcribed with random hexamers. The immunoSEQ multiplex PCR assay, which covers 54 Vbeta and 13 Jbeta segments, was used to amplify TCR beta CDR3 regions. To correct PCR amplification bias, a synthetic template baseline was used for both primer optimization and computational correction. Regarding the original processing steps: Reads were assigned to V, D and J genes according to IMGT and analyzed in immunoSEQ Analyzer, with only productive sequences retained. Clonality was calculated as one minus the Shannon entropy normalized by log2 of the number of productive unique sequences. Public and private clones were assessed among the 100 most prevalent clones of each patient and control. Clones were defined as Susac-specific if absent from the healthy and MS cohorts, from roughly 1,100 published viral clones and from other ImmuneACCESS disease sequences. The public reads were run again by TCRdb, first through fastp at Q25 and then through MiXCR, and only productive beta chains were kept. Merged by CDR3 protein, the rows form single entries marked with the most common genes and DNA. None of the V and J calls come from the authors' own analysis; TCRdb made them. Within this sample are over 95,000 distinct CDR3 sequences, with about 90% of them counted one time only. The ten largest make up less than 0.15% of the sample.

With regard to this clonotype: Its antigen is unknown. No clone much larger than this one lies a single base away; base qualities are absent.

The sequence was obtained from a human donor in good health. Material: CD4+ T cells from PBMCs. This chain joins TRBV29-1 to TRBJ1-1, with no confidently assigned D gene. The nucleotides read TGCAGCGTTGAGGTTCGTATGAACACTGAAGCTTTCTTT. Translated, it gives CSVEVRMNTEAFF.